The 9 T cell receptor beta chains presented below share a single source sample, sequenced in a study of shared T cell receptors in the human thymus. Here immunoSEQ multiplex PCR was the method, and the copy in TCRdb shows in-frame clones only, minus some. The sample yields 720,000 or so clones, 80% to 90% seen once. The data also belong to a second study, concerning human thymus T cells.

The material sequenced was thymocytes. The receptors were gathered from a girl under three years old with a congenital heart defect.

The CDR3 here is CASSFGTGVTLISPLHF. In DNA form, the CDR3 reads TGTGCCAGCAGCTTTGGGACAGGGGTTACCTTAATTTCACCCCTCCACTTT. The rearrangement links TRBV7-2 to TRBJ1-6, with 10 nucleotides matching TRBD1. The length of the CDR3 is 17 residues. J gave up 9 bases and V 3 bases, and 11 bases lay outside the gene matches. CDR1 and CDR2 (germline): SGHTA, FQGNSA.

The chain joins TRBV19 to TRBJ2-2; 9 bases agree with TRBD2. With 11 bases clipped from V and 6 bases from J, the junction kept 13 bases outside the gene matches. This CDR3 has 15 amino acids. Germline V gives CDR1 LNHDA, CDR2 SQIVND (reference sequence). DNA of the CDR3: TGTGCCTCCCGCCTCAGCGGGGGGTCGCCCGGGGAGCTGTTTTTT. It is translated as CASRLSGGSPGELFF.

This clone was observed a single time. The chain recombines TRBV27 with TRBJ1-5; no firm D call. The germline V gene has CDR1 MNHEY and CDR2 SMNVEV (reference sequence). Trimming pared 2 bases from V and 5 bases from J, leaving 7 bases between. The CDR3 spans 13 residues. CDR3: CASSLTLHQPQHF. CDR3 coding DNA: TGTGCCAGCAGTTTAACTCTCCATCAGCCCCAGCATTTT.

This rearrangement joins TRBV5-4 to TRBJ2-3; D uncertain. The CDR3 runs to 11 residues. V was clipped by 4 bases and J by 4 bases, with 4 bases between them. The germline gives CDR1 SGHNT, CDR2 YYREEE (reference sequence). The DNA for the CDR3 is TGTGCCAGCAGCCATGCAGATACGCAGTATTTT. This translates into CASSHADTQYF.

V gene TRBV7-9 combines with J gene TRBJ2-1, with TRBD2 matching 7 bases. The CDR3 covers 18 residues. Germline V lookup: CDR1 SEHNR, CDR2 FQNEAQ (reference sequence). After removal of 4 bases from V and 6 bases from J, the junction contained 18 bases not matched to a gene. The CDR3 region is CASSSTRDYHPPLNEQFF. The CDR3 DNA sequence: TGTGCCAGCAGCTCAACCCGGGACTATCACCCCCCTCTCAATGAGCAGTTCTTC.

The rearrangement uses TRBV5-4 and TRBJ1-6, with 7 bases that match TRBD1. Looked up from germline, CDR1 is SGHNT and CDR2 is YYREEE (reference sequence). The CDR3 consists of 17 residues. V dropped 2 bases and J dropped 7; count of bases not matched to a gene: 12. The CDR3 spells CASSFKRQGRGNSPLHF. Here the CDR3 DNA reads TGTGCCAGCAGCTTTAAACGACAGGGTCGGGGAAATTCACCCCTCCACTTT.

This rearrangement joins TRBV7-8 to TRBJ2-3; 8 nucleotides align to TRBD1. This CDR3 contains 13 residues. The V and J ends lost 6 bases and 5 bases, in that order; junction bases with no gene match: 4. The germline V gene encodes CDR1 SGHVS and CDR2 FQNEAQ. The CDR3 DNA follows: TGTGCCAGCAGGGACAGGGCCGTAGATACGCAGTATTTT. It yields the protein CASRDRAVDTQYF.

The CDR3 loop is CATSSWPGTLTTEAFF. The CDR3 DNA reads TGTGCCACCAGCAGCTGGCCCGGGACACTTACCACTGAAGCTTTCTTT. The chain couples TRBV15 to TRBJ1-1; a weak D match, TRBD1 (6 bases). The V gene's germline CDR1 is LNHNV and CDR2 YYDKDF (reference sequence). V was cut by 3 bases and J by 4 bases, with 18 bases left in between. The CDR3 runs 16 residues. Full variable domain (rest looked up from reference TRBV15 and TRBJ1-1): DAMVIQNPRYQVTQFGKPVTLSCSQTLNHNVMYWYQQKSSQAPKLLFHYYDKDFNNEADTPDNFQSRRPNTSFCFLDIRSPGLGDTAMYLCATSSWPGTLTTEAFFGQGTRLTVV.

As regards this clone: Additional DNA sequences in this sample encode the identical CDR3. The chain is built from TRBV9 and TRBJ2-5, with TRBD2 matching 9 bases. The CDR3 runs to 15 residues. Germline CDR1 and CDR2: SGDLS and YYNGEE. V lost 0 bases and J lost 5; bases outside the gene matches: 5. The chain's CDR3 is CASSVGGSGGETQYF. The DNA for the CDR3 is TGTGCCAGCAGCGTAGGGGGAAGCGGGGGGGAGACCCAGTACTTC.